Listed below are T cell receptor beta chains from one sample, sequenced in a study of chemoradiotherapy in HPV16-positive cancers. The protocol was immunoSEQ multiplex PCR, while the TCRdb copy is restricted to in-frame clones and leaves out a portion. This table has roughly 9,300 clones, under 80% appearing once. Sampling was conducted from a patient who underwent chemoradiotherapy. The receptor set was obtained from a human donor with HPV-associated anogenital cancer. Both conserved end residues are part of each CDR3. The D gene is left open where the match is weak. Clone size is shown for a subset of rows, as once, few, many or a class of expanded clone.

>TRBJ1-1|TRBV11-2|few|NA
CASSLDTPEAFF
TGTGCCAGCAGCTTAGACACACCTGAAGCTTTCTTT
>TRBJ1-2|TRBV5-4|NA|NA
CASSLRLIQGRSWGYTF
TGTGCCAGCAGCTTAAGGCTAATTCAGGGGCGCTCATGGGGCTACACCTTC
>TRBJ1-5|TRBV6-6|NA|NA
CASSYDGNQPQHF
TGTGCCAGCAGTTACGATGGCAATCAGCCCCAGCATTTT
>TRBJ1-2|TRBV20-1|NA|NA
CSASDYGYTF
TGCAGTGCTAGTGACTATGGCTACACCTTC
>TRBJ2-2|TRBV7-2|NA|TRBD2
CASSFTSGTYTGELFF
TGTGCCAGCAGCTTTACTAGCGGGACGTACACCGGGGAGCTGTTTTTT
>TRBJ2-7|TRBV7-2|NA|NA
CASSLVAAGSSYEQYF
TGTGCCAGCAGCTTAGTAGCGGCGGGAAGCTCCTACGAGCAGTACTTC
>TRBJ2-5|TRBV5-1|NA|TRBD2
CASSPSGGAGETQYF
TGCGCCAGCAGCCCTAGCGGGGGGGCCGGTGAGACCCAGTACTTC
>TRBJ1-3|TRBV11-2|NA|NA
CASSLGGRMGNTIYF
TGTGCCAGCAGCTTGGGGGGAAGGATGGGAAACACCATATATTTT
>TRBJ2-7|TRBV7-9|NA|TRBD1
CASRGQAGEQYF
TGTGCCAGCAGGGGACAGGCTGGCGAGCAGTACTTC
>TRBJ1-2|TRBV2|NA|NA
CASRETGNYGYTF
TGTGCCAGCCGCGAAACCGGGAACTATGGCTACACCTTC
>TRBJ2-7|TRBV5-6|few|NA
CASSLAQGLYEQYF
TGTGCCAGCAGCTTGGCCCAGGGACTCTACGAGCAGTACTTC
>TRBJ1-3|TRBV30|few|TRBD1
CAWRPPRDRSSGNTIYF
TGTGCCTGGAGGCCTCCCCGGGACAGGTCCTCTGGAAACACCATATATTTT
>TRBJ1-4|TRBV14|NA|NA
CASSQDRTAPNEKLFF
TGTGCCAGCAGCCAAGATCGGACAGCTCCTAATGAAAAACTGTTTTTT
>TRBJ1-2|TRBV5-4|NA|TRBD1
CASSSPGQVVLSGYTF
TGTGCCAGCAGCTCACCTGGACAGGTAGTTCTGAGCGGCTACACCTTC
>TRBJ2-1|TRBV7-9|NA|TRBD2
CASSRLTSGGSNEQFF
TGTGCCAGCAGCCGACTAACTAGCGGGGGGTCCAATGAGCAGTTCTTC
>TRBJ1-3|TRBV6-1|NA|NA
CATENRVHGNTIYF
TGTGCCACCGAAAACAGGGTTCACGGAAACACCATATATTTT
>TRBJ1-1|TRBV7-9|NA|NA
CASSPPYLNTEAFF
TGTGCCAGCAGCCCCCCTTACCTCAACACTGAAGCTTTCTTT
>TRBJ1-3|TRBV13|few|NA
CASSLGVAGLGNTIYF
TGTGCCAGCAGCCTGGGGGTGGCAGGACTGGGAAACACCATATATTTT
>TRBJ2-7|TRBV7-2|NA|NA
CASSLVQSYEQYF
TGTGCCAGCAGCTTAGTACAGTCCTACGAGCAGTACTTC
>TRBJ2-4|TRBV6-1|NA|NA
CASSEIMSSGNPGKNIQYF
TGTGCCAGCAGTGAAATTATGAGTTCGGGGAACCCCGGCAAAAACATTCAGTACTTC
>TRBJ1-5|TRBV7-6|NA|NA
CASSFVSGTTYQDQPQHF
TGTGCCAGCAGCTTCGTCTCCGGGACAACTTACCAAGATCAGCCCCAGCATTTT
>TRBJ2-1|TRBV2|NA|NA
CASKEGLAYNEQFF
TGTGCCAGCAAGGAGGGGCTAGCCTACAATGAGCAGTTCTTC
>TRBJ2-7|TRBV19|NA|TRBD2
CASSVSGGYEQYF
TGTGCCAGTAGCGTTTCGGGGGGCTACGAGCAGTACTTC
>TRBJ1-2|TRBV5-1|NA|NA
CASSLNEASAGYTF
TGCGCCAGCAGCCTTAACGAGGCTTCTGCCGGCTACACCTTC